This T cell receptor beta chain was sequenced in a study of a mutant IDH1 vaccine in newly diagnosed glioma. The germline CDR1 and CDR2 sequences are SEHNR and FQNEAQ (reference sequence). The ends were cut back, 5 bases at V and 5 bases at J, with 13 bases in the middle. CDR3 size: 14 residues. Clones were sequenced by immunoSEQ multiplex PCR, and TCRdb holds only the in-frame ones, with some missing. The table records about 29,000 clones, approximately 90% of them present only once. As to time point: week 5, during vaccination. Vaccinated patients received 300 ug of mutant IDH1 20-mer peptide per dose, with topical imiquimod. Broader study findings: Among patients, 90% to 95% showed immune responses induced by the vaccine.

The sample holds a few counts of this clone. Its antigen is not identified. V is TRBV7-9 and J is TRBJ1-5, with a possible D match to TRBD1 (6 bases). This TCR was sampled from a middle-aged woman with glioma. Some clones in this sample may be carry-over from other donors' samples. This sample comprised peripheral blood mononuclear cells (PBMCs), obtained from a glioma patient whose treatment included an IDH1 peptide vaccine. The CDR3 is CASSPRQADQPQHF. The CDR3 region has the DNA TGTGCCAGCAGCCCTAGACAGGCCGATCAGCCCCAGCATTTT.